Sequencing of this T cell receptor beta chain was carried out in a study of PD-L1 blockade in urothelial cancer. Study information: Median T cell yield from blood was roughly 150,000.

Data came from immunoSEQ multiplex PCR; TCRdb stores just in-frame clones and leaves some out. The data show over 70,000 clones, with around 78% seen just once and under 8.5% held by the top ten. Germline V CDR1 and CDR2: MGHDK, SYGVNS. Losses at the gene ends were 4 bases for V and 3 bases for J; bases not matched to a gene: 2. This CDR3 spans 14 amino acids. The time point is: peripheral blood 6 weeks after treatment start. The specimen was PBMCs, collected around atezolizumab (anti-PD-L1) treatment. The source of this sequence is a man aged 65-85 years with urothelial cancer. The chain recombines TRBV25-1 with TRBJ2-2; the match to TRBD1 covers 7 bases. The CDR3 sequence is CASSGQGDTGELFF. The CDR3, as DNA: TGTGCCAGCAGTGGGCAGGGGGACACCGGGGAGCTGTTTTTT. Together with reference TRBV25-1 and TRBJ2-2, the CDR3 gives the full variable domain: EADIYQTPRYLVIGTGKKITLECSQTMGHDKMYWYQQDPGMELHLIHYSYGVNSTEKGDLSSESTVSRIRTEHFPLTLESARPSHTSQYLCASSGQGDTGELFFGEGSRLTVL.